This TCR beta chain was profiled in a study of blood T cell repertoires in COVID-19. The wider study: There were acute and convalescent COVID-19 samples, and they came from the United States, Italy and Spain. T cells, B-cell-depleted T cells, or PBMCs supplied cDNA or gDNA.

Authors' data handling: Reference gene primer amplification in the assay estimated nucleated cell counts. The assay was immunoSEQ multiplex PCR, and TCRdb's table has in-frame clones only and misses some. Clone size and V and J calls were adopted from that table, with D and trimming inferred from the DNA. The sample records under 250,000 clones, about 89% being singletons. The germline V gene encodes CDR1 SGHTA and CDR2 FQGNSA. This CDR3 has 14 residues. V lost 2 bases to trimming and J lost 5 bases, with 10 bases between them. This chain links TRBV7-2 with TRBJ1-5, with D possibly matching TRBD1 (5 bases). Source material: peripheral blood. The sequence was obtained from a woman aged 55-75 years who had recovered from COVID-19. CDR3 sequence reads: CASSLSGKDQPQHF. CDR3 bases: TGTGCCAGCAGCTTATCAGGGAAGGATCAGCCCCAGCATTTT.